The following is a T cell receptor (beta chain) sequence with its context. Its antigen is undetermined. The data belong to a study of T cells in localized non-small cell lung cancer. Notes on the study in general: The highest T cell clonality was in uninvolved adjacent lung, above tumor. The study linked higher blood T cell density to longer overall survival. Among the top 100 tumor clones, a median about 57 appeared in adjacent lung.

Assay: immunoSEQ multiplex PCR; the TCRdb copy retains only in-frame clones and omits some. The data contain around 79,000 clones, over 70% of them singletons. This CDR3 has 13 residues. Germline V gene data show CDR1 as GTSNPN and CDR2 as SVGIG (reference sequence). This chain joins TRBV30 and TRBJ1-1, with D hard to call. The clonotype was recovered from a man between 40 and 75 years old with stage II squamous cell lung carcinoma. This sample comprised PBMCs, obtained before any cancer treatment. CDR3 region: CASSAGGNTEAFF. The DNA of the CDR3 is TGTGCTTCGAGTGCGGGAGGGAACACTGAAGCTTTCTTT.